The TCR beta chain described here comes from a study of cytomegalovirus exposure and HLA in healthy donors. Between the trimmed V and J ends, which lost 0 bases and 6 bases, there was a span of 8 bases. From germline, CDR1 is MNHEY and CDR2 SVGAGI. This CDR3 is 13 amino acids long. Use of 60 Vbeta and 13 Jbeta primers characterized the PCR. Here immunoSEQ multiplex PCR was the method, and the copy in TCRdb shows in-frame clones only, minus some. The table has almost 85,000 clones, 78% seen once; the top ten hold 2% to 3%. Overall study findings and caveats: A list of 150 to 200 TCR beta chains associated with cytomegalovirus was given. Previous analysis showed most TCR beta V segments were productive about 87% or about 30% of the time. The authors later found TCR association rates varying by HLA locus, with DRB1 most and HLA-C fewest.

This clone was detected a few times. Its antigen is still unknown. The chain couples TRBV6-5 to TRBJ1-1, with D hard to call. The sequencing sample was made of PBMCs. This sequence originates from a male donor in good health and CMV-seropositive. In nucleotides, the CDR3 is TGTGCCAGCAGTTACTCGGGCAGATCTGAAGCTTTCTTT. This translates into CASSYSGRSEAFF.